The T cell receptor (beta chain) described here comes from a study of T cell responses to AZD1222 COVID-19 vaccine. The CDR3 has 12 amino acids. Germline CDR1 is SNHLY and CDR2 is FYNNEI. Trimming shortened V by 3 bases and J by 4 bases, and 3 bases separated the two germline ends. Profiling relied on immunoSEQ multiplex PCR, and the TCRdb table lists in-frame clones only, not all of them. The sample lists approximately 82,000 clones, about 90% occurring once. The sequencing here drew on peripheral blood, taken 28 days after the second AZD1222 dose. The receptor was derived from an adult who received the AZD1222 COVID-19 vaccine. The V call is TRBV2, the J call TRBJ2-2; the D is unclear. CDR3 nucleotide sequence: TGTGCCAGCAGTGACTCCACCGGGGAGCTGTTTTTT. This gives the protein CASSDSTGELFF.